This T cell receptor (beta chain) was found in a study of identical twins. Findings of the study overall: Whereas memory repertoires showed no such difference, abundant cord blood beta clonotypes carried fewer insertions. Models underestimated out-of-frame TCR alpha sharing in monozygotic twins.

V was pared by 1 base and J by 13 bases, with 1 base of the junction left unmatched. The germline V gene has CDR1 SGHAT and CDR2 FQNNGV. CDR3 size: 12 residues. Details on this clonotype: Its antigen remains unknown.

Template switching introduced a universal primer site, and the cDNA bore unique molecular identifiers. TCRdb reprocessed the 5' RACE reads with MiXCR, giving one entry per CDR3 protein. The repertoire has roughly 250,000 distinct CDR3 sequences, roughly an eighth of them found once; the top ten carry approximately 9.3%. Sequenced: memory (CD45RO+) T cells sorted from blood. The chain links TRBV11-2 to TRBJ2-1, with 10 bases fitting TRBD2. The receptor was isolated from a woman aged 18-29 years in good health. DNA for the CDR3: TGTGCCAGCAGCTTAGGGACTAGCGGACAGTTCTTC. Its protein is CASSLGTSGQFF.